These 7 T cell receptor beta chains came from one sample sequenced in a study of CD8 T cells in Susac syndrome. cDNA came from around 0.5 to 1 ug RNA primed by random hexamers. TCRdb used MiXCR to reprocess the immunoSEQ multiplex PCR reads, holding one entry per CDR3 protein. This table has under 80,000 distinct CDR3 sequences, about 94% appearing once. Sequences were obtained from CD8+ T cells from PBMCs. Receptors were obtained from a human donor with multiple sclerosis.

The V gene is TRBV19, the J gene TRBJ2-5; D ambiguous. CDR1 is LNHDA and CDR2 is SQIVND in the germline V gene (reference sequence). Deletions cut 9 bases from V and 4 bases from J, with 12 bases between. This CDR3 region has 12 residues. The CDR3 loop is CARQSGRETQYF. The DNA of the CDR3 is TGTGCCAGGCAAAGTGGTAGAGAGACCCAGTACTTC.

The genes are TRBV5-6 and TRBJ2-6; D unclear. From germline, CDR1 is SGHDT and CDR2 YYEEEE. V was clipped by 4 bases and J by 0 bases, with 5 bases between them. The CDR3 consists of 14 residues. The CDR3 nucleotides read TGTGCCAGCAGCCTGTACTCTGGGGCCAACGTCCTGACTTTC. It specifies CASSLYSGANVLTF.

The V gene is TRBV3-1, the J gene TRBJ1-2; 11 nucleotides match TRBD1. The CDR3 has 17 amino acids. V trimming: 5 bases; J trimming: 3 bases; junction bases outside the gene matches: 11. CDR1 LGHDT and CDR2 YNNKEL come from the germline V gene (reference sequence). As DNA, the CDR3 is TGTGCCAGCAGCAAACCGGGACAGGGGGACGACGACTATGGCTACACCTTC. Amino acid sequence: CASSKPGQGDDDYGYTF. Full variable domain (outside the CDR3, taken from reference TRBV3-1 and TRBJ1-2): DTAVSQTPKYLVTQMGNDKSIKCEQNLGHDTMYWYKQDSKKFLKIMFSYNNKELIINETVPNRFSPKSPDKAHLNLHINSLELGDSAVYFCASSKPGQGDDDYGYTFGSGTRLTVV.

This clonotype was seen more than once but under ten times. The gene calls are TRBV19 and TRBJ2-7; 8 bases are shared with TRBD1. Germline CDR1 reads LNHDA; CDR2 reads SQIVND (reference sequence). The CDR3 loop spans 14 amino acids. Germline trimming cut 6 bases from V and 5 bases from J; bases unmatched to any gene: 9. CDR3 DNA: TGTGCCAGTAGACCCGGGACAGGCCTCCACGAGCAGTACTTC. Protein sequence: CASRPGTGLHEQYF.

The V and J genes are TRBV27 and TRBJ2-1, with no clear D. The V and J ends lost 5 bases and 0 bases respectively, with 14 bases between them. The CDR3 has 16 amino acids. Germline CDR1 MNHEY, CDR2 SMNVEV (reference sequence). CDR3 protein: CASSLLGGNSYNEQFF. For the CDR3, the DNA is TGTGCCAGCAGTCTCCTAGGCGGTAACTCCTACAATGAGCAGTTCTTC.

The V and J genes are TRBV29-1 and TRBJ2-5; D is perhaps TRBD2 (5 bases). The CDR3 sequence is 14 residues long. CDR1 SQVTM and CDR2 ANQGSEA come from the germline V gene. Trimming shortened V by 1 base and J by 0 bases, and 9 bases separated the two germline ends. Here the CDR3 reads CSVEGSADQETQYF. CDR3 nucleotides: TGCAGCGTTGAAGGTAGCGCAGACCAAGAGACCCAGTACTTC.

The chain recombines TRBV20-1 with TRBJ2-3; D possibly corresponds to TRBD1 (5 bases). The CDR3 has 13 amino acids. Trimming shortened V by 8 bases and J by 5 bases, and 17 bases separated the two germline ends. Germline V lookup: CDR1 DFQATT, CDR2 SNEGSKA (reference sequence). The CDR3, as DNA: TGCAGTTTGGTGGGGCCGCGGAAAGATACGCAGTATTTT. Its protein is CSLVGPRKDTQYF.